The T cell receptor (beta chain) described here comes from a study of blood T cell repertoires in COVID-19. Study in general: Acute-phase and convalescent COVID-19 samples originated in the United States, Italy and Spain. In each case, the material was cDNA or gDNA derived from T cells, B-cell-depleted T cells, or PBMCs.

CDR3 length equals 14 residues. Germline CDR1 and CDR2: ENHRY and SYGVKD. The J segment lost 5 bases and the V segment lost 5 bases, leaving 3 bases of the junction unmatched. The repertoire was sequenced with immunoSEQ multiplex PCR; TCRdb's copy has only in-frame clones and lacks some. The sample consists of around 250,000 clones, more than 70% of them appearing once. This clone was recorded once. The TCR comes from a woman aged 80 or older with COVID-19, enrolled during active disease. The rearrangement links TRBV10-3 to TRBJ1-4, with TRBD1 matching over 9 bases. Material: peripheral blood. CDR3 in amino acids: CAISTGQGNEKLFF. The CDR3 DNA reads TGTGCCATCAGTACCGGACAGGGGAATGAAAAACTGTTTTTT.